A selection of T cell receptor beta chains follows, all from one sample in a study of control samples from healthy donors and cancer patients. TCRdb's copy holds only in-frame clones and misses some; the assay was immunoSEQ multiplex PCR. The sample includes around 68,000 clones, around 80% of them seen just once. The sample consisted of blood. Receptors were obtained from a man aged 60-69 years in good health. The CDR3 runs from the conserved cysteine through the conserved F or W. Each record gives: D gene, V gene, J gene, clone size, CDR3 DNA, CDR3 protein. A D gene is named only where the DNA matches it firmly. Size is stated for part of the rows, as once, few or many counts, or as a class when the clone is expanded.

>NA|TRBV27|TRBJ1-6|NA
TGTGCCAGCTCTCACATCAGAGATAATTCACCCCTCCACTTT
CASSHIRDNSPLHF
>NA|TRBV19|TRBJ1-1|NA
TGTGCCAGTAGTACAAGAGGACTGATGAACACTGAAGCTTTCTTT
CASSTRGLMNTEAFF
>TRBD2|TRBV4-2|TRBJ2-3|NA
TGTGCCAGCAGTCAAGGACGGGCGGGAGGGCCTGGAGATACGCAGTATTTT
CASSQGRAGGPGDTQYF
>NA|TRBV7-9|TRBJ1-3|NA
TGTGCCAGCAGCTTGGATGTCTCTGGAAACACCATATATTTT
CASSLDVSGNTIYF
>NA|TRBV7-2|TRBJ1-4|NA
TGTGCCAGCAGCTTAGCCGGTTCCAATGAAAAACTGTTTTTT
CASSLAGSNEKLFF
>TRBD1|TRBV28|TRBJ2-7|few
TGTGCCAGCAGTCCCGGACAGGCCAACGAGCAGTACTTC
CASSPGQANEQYF
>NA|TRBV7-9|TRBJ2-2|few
TGTGCCAGCAGCTCATCTGCTGGGGAGCTGTTTTTT
CASSSSAGELFF
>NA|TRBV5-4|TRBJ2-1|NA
TGTGCCAGCAGCTTGGCCGGAGGGATGTTTTACAATGAGCAGTTCTTC
CASSLAGGMFYNEQFF
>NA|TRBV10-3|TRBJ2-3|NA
TGTGCCATCAGTGGAGTTACCCCAGTCACAGATACGCAGTATTTT
CAISGVTPVTDTQYF
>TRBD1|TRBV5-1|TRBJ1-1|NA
TGCGCCAGCAGCCCCGGACAGGGTGAAGCTTTCTTT
CASSPGQGEAFF
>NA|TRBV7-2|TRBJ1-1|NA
TGTGCCAGCAGCCCGAGGGAGGCTGAAGCTTTCTTT
CASSPREAEAFF
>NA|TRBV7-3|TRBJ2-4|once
TGTGCCAGCAGCAAAGGACCCTCGGGCGAAAACATTCAGTACTTC
CASSKGPSGENIQYF
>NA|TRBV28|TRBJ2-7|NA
TGTGCCAGCGGGGGGGGACAGGAGACTTACGAGCAGTACTTC
CASGGGQETYEQYF
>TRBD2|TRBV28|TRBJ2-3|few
TGTGCCAGCAGTCCACTAGCGGGAGGCCCGCTTTCCGGCACAGATACGCAGTATTTT
CASSPLAGGPLSGTDTQYF
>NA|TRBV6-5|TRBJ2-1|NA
TGTGCCAGCAACGGGGGTAGGGGGGCGCAGGGAGAGCAGTTCTTC
CASNGGRGAQGEQFF
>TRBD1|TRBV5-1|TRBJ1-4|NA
TGCGCCAGCAGCTCCGACAGGGGAAGTGAAAAACTGTTTTTT
CASSSDRGSEKLFF
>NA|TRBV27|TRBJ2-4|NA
TGTGCCAGCAGTTCATTGCGGGCGCTAGCCAAAAACATTCAGTACTTC
CASSSLRALAKNIQYF
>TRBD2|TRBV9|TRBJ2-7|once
TGTGCCAGCAGCCCCGGGACTAGCGGATACGAGCAGTACTTC
CASSPGTSGYEQYF
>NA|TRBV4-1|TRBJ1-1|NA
TGCGCCAGCAGCCAAGATCGGCAGCGTGAAGCTTTCTTT
CASSQDRQREAFF
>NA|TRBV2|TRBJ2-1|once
TGTGCCAGCATTAGGGAGCAAACCTCCTACAATGAGCAGTTCTTC
CASIREQTSYNEQFF
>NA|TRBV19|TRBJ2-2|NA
TGTGCCAGTAGTATAGGGGGCTTGAGACCCGGGGAGCTGTTTTTT
CASSIGGLRPGELFF
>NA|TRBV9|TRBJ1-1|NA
TGTGCCAGCAGCGCGACAGGTCTCACTGAAGCTTTCTTT
CASSATGLTEAFF
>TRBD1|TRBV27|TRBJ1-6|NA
TGTGCCAGCAGTTTCGGGACAGGCAATTCACCCCTCCACTTT
CASSFGTGNSPLHF
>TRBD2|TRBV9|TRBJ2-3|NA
TGTGCCAGCAGCGTAGGAGGCGGGAGGGCCGCAGATACGCAGTATTTT
CASSVGGGRAADTQYF
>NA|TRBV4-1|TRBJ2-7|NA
TGCGCCAGCAGCCACCGACAGGGATTTGCAGCGGGGTCATCCTACGAGCAGTACTTC
CASSHRQGFAAGSSYEQYF
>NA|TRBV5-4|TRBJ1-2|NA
TGTGCCAGCAGCAAGAGTTACACGGGAGGCTACACCTTC
CASSKSYTGGYTF
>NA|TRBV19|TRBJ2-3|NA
TGTGCCAGCGGGGCCGGAACGGGCACAGATACGCAGTATTTT
CASGAGTGTDTQYF
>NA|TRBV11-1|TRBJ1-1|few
TGTGCCAGCAGCAGGGGCCCGAACACTGAAGCTTTCTTT
CASSRGPNTEAFF
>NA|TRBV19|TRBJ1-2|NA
TGTGCCAGTAGTATGGGGTTTGGGGATGGCTACACCTTC
CASSMGFGDGYTF
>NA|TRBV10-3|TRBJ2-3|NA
TGTGCCATCAGTGGAAGCACAGATACGCAGTATTTT
CAISGSTDTQYF
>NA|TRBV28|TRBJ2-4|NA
TGTGCCAGCAGTTTAACCAAAAACATTCAGTACTTC
CASSLTKNIQYF
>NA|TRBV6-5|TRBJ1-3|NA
TGTGCCAGCAGTTTAACAGTCCAGAGCTCTGGAAACACCATATATTTT
CASSLTVQSSGNTIYF
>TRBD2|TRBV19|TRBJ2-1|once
TGTGCCAGTAGTATAGACTTCGGCGGGAGAAGCGACAATGAGCAGTTCTTC
CASSIDFGGRSDNEQFF
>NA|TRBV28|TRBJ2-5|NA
TGTGCCAGCAGTTTATCGGACTACCAAGAGACCCAGTACTTC
CASSLSDYQETQYF
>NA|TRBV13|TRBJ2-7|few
TGTGCCAGCAGCTTGGCTCAGGCCTCCTACGAGCAGTACTTC
CASSLAQASYEQYF
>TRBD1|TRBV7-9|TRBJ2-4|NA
TGTGCCAGCAGCTTAGGGACAGGGCCTAAGACGCTAGCCAAAAACATTCAGTACTTC
CASSLGTGPKTLAKNIQYF
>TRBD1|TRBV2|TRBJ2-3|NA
TGTGCCAGCAGGGACAGGGGGCGGGATACGCAGTATTTT
CASRDRGRDTQYF
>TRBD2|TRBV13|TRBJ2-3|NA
TGTGCCAGCAGCTTTCTGCCCCTGACTAGCGGGAGGGCAGATACGCAGTATTTT
CASSFLPLTSGRADTQYF
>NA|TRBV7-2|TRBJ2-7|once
TGTGCCAGCAGCCGTGATATCGGATCTTACGAGCAGTACTTC
CASSRDIGSYEQYF
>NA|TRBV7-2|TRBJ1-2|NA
TGTGCCAGCAGCTTAACGTCTGTGAGTTTCGGTGGCTACACCTTC
CASSLTSVSFGGYTF